This TCR beta chain was observed in a study of blood T cell repertoires in COVID-19. This clone was recorded once. The age range of participants was about 18 to 95 years, with residence in roughly 25 US areas. Participants reported their clinical history, and cohort assignment relied on those reports. What the recovered Cohort 3 donors had was two negative PCRs, clearance, or symptom resolution. Libraries were prepared by immunoSEQ multiplex PCR; TCRdb keeps only in-frame clonotypes and omits some of them. The sample lists a few hundred thousand clones, approximately 92% occurring once. This CDR3 comprises 17 residues. CDR1 is LNHDA, CDR2 SQIVND, per germline (reference sequence). The trim removed 5 bases at V and 3 bases at J, leaving 13 bases unmatched.

This receptor was identified in a young man who had recovered from COVID-19. V is TRBV19 and J is TRBJ1-5; 7 bases agree with TRBD1. Sequenced sample: PBMCs or T cells enriched from blood (not recorded which). The CDR3 sequence: CASSLLWDRGPNQPQHF. CDR3 coding DNA: TGTGCCAGTAGTCTCCTCTGGGACAGAGGTCCCAATCAGCCCCAGCATTTT.